The clone carrying this T cell receptor beta chain was counted a single time. The antigen is unknown. The length of the CDR3 is 16 residues. V dropped 2 bases and J dropped 4; count of bases not matched to a gene: 4. Germline V gene lookup returns CDR1 SGHTA and CDR2 FQGTGA. The data originate from a study of post-analysis software for immune sequencing data. Study summary: Clinical courses comprised relapsing-remitting, secondary progressive and progressive-relapsing multiple sclerosis. Study results and caveats: Among a handful of TRBV segments more frequent in patients than controls were TRBV5-6, TRBV5-1 and TRBV20-1. Controls significantly exceeded multiple sclerosis patients in normalized Chao1 diversity.

The TCR beta cDNA libraries carried unique molecular identifiers. TCRdb fed the PCR reads into MiXCR, producing one record per CDR3 protein. This sample has about 620,000 distinct CDR3 sequences, with around 47% found just once. Sequencing input: blood. This sequence joins TRBV7-3 and TRBJ2-3, with 12 bases that match TRBD2. This receptor was obtained from a girl between 10 and 17 years old with multiple sclerosis. This CDR3 reads CASSLASGGGADTQYF. The DNA for the CDR3 is TGTGCCAGCAGCTTAGCTAGCGGGGGGGGAGCAGATACGCAGTATTTT.